The entry below describes one TCR beta chain. Antigen specificity is unknown. This record belongs to a study of shared clonotypes between healthy human individuals. Study-wide results and limits: Non-shared clonotypes had lower generation probabilities than clonotypes shared by all four sorted-subset donors. The study found roughly 5.3% of naive CD4 clonotypes shared across a few donors.

Genomic DNA (from each subset) was split evenly across several immunoSEQ plates. The assay was immunoSEQ multiplex PCR, and TCRdb's table has in-frame clones only and misses some. The table lists around 1.5 million clones, 95% to 99% of them singletons. This CDR3 contains 14 residues. The V gene's germline CDR1 is SGHAT and CDR2 FQNNGV. V was trimmed by 3 bases and J by 9 bases, leaving 15 bases between them. The material sequenced was naive CD4+ T cells sorted from blood. Stated subset: CD45RA+ positively selected. The receptor was derived from a man under 40 in good health. This chain links TRBV11-2 with TRBJ1-5; no clear D. CDR3 protein: CASSFRTTFGPQHF. CDR3 nucleotide sequence: TGTGCCAGCAGCTTTCGGACCACCTTTGGGCCCCAGCATTTT.